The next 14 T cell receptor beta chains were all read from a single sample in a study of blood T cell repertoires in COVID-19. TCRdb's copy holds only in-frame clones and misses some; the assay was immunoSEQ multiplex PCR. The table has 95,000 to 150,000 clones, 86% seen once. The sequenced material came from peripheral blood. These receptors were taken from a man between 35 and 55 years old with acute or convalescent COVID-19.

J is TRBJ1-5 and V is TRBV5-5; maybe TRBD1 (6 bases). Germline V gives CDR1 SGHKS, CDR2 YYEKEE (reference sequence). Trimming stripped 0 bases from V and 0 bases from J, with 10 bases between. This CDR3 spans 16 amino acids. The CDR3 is CASSLVGGDSNQPQHF. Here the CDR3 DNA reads TGTGCCAGCAGCTTGGTAGGGGGGGATAGCAATCAGCCCCAGCATTTT.

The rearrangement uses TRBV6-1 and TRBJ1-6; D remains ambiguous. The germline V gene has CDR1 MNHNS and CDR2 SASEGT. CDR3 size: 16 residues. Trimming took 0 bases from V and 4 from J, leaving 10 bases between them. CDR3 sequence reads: CASSEALGEYNSPLHF. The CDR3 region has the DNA TGTGCCAGCAGTGAAGCCCTGGGAGAGTATAATTCACCCCTCCACTTT.

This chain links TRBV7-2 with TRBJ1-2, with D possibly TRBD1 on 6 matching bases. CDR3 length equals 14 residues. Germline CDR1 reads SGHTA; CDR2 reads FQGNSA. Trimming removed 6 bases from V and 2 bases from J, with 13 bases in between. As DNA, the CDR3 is TGTGCCAGCAGATTGGACAGAAGAAACTATGGCTACACCTTC. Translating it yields CASRLDRRNYGYTF.

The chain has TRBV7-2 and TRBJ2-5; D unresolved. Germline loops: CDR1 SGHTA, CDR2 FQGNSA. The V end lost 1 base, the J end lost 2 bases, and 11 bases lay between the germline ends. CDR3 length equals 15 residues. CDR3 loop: CASSLVRRVQETQYF. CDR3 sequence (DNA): TGTGCCAGCAGCTTAGTTCGCCGAGTGCAAGAGACCCAGTACTTC. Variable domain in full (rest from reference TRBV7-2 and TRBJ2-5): GAGVSQSPSNKVTEKGKDVELRCDPISGHTALYWYRQSLGQGLEFLIYFQGNSAPDKSGLPSDRFSAERTGGSVSTLTIQRTQQEDSAVYLCASSLVRRVQETQYFGPGTRLLVL.

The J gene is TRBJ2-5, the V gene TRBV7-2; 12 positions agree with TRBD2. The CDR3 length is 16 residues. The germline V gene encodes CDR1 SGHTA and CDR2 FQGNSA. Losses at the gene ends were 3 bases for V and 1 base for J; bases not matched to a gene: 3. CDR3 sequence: CASSFASGGGQETQYF. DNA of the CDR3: TGTGCCAGCAGCTTTGCTAGCGGGGGGGGCCAAGAGACCCAGTACTTC.

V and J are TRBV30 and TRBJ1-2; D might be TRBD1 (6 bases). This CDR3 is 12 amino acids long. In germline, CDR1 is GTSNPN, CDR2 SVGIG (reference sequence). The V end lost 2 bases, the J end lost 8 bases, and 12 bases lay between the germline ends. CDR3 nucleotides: TGTGCCTGGAGTCCCCAGAGGGGGGGCTACACCTTC. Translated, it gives CAWSPQRGGYTF.

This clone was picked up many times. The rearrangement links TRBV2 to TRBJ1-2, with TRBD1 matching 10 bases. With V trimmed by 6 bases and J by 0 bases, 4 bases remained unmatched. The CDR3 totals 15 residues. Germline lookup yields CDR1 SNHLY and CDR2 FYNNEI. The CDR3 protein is CASRRDRGANYGYTF. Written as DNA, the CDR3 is TGTGCCAGCAGGAGGGACAGGGGAGCTAACTATGGCTACACCTTC. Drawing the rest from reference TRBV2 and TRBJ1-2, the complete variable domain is EPEVTQTPSHQVTQMGQEVILRCVPISNHLYFYWYRQILGQKVEFLVSFYNNEISEKSEIFDDQFSVERPDGSNFTLKIRSTKLEDSAMYFCASRRDRGANYGYTFGSGTRLTVV.

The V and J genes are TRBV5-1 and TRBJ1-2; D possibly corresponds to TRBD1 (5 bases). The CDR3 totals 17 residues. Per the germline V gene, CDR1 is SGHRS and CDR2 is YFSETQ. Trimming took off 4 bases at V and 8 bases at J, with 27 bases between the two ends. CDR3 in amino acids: CASSQPLQGTRSGGYTF. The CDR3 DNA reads TGCGCCAGCAGCCAACCGCTGCAAGGGACTCGTTCGGGCGGCTACACCTTC.

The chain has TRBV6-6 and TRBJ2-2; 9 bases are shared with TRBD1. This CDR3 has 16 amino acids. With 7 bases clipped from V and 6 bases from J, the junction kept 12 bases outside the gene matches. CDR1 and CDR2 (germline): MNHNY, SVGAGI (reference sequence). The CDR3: CASNTGGPFFSGELFF. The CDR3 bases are TGTGCCAGCAATACAGGGGGCCCTTTTTTTTCCGGGGAGCTGTTTTTT.

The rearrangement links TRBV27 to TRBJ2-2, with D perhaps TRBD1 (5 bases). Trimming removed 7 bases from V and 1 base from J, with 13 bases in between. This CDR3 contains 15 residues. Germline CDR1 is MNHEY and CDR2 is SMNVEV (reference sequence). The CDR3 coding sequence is TGTGCCAGCAAGGTCCGGCAGGGGAACACCGGGGAGCTGTTTTTT. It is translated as CASKVRQGNTGELFF.

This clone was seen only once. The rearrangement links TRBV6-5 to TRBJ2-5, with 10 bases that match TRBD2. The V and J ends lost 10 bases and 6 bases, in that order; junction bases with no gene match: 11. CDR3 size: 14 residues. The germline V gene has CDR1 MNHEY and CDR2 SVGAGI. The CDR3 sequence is CAISIAGGGQTQYF. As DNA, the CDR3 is TGTGCCATTTCAATAGCGGGGGGCGGTCAGACCCAGTACTTC.

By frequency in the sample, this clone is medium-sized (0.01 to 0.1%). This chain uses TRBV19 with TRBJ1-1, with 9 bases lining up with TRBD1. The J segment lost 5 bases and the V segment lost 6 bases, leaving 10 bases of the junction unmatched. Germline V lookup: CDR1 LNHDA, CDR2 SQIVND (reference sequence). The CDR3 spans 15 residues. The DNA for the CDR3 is TGTGCCAGTAGGTCATCGGGACAGGGTCTTACTGAAGCTTTCTTT. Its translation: CASRSSGQGLTEAFF.

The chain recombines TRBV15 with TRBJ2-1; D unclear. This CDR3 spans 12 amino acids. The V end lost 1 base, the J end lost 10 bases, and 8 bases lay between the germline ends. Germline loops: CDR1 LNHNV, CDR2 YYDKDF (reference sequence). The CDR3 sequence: CATSRGAGEQFF. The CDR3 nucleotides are TGTGCCACCAGCAGAGGGGCTGGAGAGCAGTTCTTC. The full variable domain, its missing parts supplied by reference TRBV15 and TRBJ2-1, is DAMVIQNPRYQVTQFGKPVTLSCSQTLNHNVMYWYQQKSSQAPKLLFHYYDKDFNNEADTPDNFQSRRPNTSFCFLDIRSPGLGDTAMYLCATSRGAGEQFFGPGTRLTVL.

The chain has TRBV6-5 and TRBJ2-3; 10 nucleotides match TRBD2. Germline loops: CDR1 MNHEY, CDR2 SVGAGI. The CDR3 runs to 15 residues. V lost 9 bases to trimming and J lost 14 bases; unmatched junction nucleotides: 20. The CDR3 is CARGMGRAGGQRLYF. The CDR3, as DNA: TGTGCCAGAGGCATGGGGAGAGCGGGAGGGCAGAGGCTGTATTTT.